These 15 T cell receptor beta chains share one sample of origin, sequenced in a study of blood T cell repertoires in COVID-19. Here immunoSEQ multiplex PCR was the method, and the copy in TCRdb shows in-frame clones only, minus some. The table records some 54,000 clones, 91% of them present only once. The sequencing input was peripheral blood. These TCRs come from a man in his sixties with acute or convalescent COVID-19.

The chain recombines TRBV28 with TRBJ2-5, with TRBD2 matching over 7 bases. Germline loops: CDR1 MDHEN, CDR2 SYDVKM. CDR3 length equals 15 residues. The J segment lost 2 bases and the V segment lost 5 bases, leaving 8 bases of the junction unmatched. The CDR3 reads CASSAPGAGQETQYF. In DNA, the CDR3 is TGTGCCAGCAGTGCCCCGGGAGCGGGGCAAGAGACCCAGTACTTC.

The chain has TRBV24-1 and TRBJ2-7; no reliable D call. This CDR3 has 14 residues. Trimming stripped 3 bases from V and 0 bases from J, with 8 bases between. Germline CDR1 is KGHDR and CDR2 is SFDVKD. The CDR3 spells CATSDPGSSYEQYF. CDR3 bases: TGTGCCACCAGTGATCCAGGAAGCTCCTACGAGCAGTACTTC.

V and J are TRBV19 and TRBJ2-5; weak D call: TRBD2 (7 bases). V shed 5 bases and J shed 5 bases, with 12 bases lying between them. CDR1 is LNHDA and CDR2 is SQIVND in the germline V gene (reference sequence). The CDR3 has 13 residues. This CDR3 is CASSAGAGETQYF. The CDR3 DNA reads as TGTGCCAGTAGTGCGGGGGCCGGGGAGACCCAGTACTTC.

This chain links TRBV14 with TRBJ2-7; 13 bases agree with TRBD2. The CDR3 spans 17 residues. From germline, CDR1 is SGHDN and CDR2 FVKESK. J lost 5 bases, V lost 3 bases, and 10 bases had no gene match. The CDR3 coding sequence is TGTGCCAGCAGCCAGGGAAGACTAGCGGGAGGTTTCCACGAGCAGTACTTC. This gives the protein CASSQGRLAGGFHEQYF. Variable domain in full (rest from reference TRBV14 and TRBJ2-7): EAGVTQFPSHSVIEKGQTVTLRCDPISGHDNLYWYRRVMGKEIKFLLHFVKESKQDESGMPNNRFLAERTGGTYSTLKVQPAELEDSGVYFCASSQGRLAGGFHEQYFGPGTRLTVT.

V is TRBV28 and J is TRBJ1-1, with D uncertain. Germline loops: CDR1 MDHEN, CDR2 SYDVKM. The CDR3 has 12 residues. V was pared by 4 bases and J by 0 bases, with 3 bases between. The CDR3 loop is CASSSMNTEAFF. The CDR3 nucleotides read TGTGCCAGCAGTTCCATGAACACTGAAGCTTTCTTT.

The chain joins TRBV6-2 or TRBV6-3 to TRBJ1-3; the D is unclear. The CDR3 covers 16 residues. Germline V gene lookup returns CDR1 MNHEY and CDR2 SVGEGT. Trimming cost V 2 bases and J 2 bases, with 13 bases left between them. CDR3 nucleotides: TGTGCCAGCAGTTACGCATCATACATCCCTGGAAACACCATATATTTT. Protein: CASSYASYIPGNTIYF.

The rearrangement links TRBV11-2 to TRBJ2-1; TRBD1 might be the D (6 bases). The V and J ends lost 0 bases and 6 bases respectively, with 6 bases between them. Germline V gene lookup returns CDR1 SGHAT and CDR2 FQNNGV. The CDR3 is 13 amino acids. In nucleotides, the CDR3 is TGTGCCAGCAGCTTAGACAGGGGCAATGAGCAGTTCTTC. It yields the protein CASSLDRGNEQFF.

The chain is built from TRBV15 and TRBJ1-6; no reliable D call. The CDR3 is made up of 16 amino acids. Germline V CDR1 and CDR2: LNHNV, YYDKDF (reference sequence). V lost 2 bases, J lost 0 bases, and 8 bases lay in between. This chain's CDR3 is CATSRHRVSYNSPLHF. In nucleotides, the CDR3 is TGTGCCACCAGCAGACACAGAGTCTCCTATAATTCACCCCTCCACTTT.

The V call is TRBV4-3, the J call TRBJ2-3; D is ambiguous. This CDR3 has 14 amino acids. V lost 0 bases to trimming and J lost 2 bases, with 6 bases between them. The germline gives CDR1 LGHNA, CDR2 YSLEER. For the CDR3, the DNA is TGCGCCAGCAGCCAAGAACACAACACAGATACGCAGTATTTT. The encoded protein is CASSQEHNTDTQYF.

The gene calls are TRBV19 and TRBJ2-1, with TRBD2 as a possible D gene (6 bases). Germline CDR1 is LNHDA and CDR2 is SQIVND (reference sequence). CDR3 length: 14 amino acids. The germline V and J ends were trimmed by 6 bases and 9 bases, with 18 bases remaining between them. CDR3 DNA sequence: TGTGCCAGTAGCCGCGCGTCCCCCGGGGGTGAGCAGTTCTTC. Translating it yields CASSRASPGGEQFF.

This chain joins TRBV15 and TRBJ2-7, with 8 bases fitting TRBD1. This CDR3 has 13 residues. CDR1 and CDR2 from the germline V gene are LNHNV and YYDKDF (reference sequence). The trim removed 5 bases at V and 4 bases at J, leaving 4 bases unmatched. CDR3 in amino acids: CATSPDRVYEQYF. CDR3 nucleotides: TGTGCCACCAGCCCGGACAGGGTGTACGAGCAGTACTTC.

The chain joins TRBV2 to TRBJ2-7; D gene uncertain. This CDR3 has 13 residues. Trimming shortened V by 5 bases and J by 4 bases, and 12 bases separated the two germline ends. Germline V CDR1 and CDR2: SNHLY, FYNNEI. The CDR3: CASSKEKHYEQYF. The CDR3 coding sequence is TGTGCCAGCAGTAAGGAGAAACATTACGAGCAGTACTTC.

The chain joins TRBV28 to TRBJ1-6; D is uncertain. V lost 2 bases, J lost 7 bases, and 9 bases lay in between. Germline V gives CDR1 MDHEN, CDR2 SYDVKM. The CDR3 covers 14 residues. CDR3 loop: CASSLEVSNSPLHF. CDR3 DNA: TGTGCCAGCAGTTTAGAGGTTTCGAATTCACCCCTCCACTTT.

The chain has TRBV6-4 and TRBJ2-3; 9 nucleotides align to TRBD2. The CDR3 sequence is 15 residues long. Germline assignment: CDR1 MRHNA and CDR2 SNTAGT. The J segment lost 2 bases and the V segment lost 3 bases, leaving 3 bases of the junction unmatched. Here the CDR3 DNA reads TGTGCCAGCAGTGAAGGGACTAGCTTCACAGATACGCAGTATTTT. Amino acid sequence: CASSEGTSFTDTQYF.

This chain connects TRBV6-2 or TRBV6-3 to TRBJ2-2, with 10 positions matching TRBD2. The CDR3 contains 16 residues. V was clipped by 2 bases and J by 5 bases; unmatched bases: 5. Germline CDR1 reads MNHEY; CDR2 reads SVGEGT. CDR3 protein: CASSYALAGETGELFF. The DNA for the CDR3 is TGTGCCAGCAGTTACGCCCTAGCGGGAGAAACCGGGGAGCTGTTTTTT.